Included here is one TCR beta chain sequence, with context. Recovered participants had two consecutive negative NP/OP PCR tests, healthcare professional clearance, or symptom resolution. Here immunoSEQ multiplex PCR was the method, and the copy in TCRdb shows in-frame clones only, minus some. The table has 100,000 to 150,000 clones, less than 90% seen once. V was clipped by 0 bases and J by 14 bases, with 18 bases between them. From germline, CDR1 is SGDLS and CDR2 YYNGEE. The CDR3 consists of 15 residues. The entry originates in a study of blood T cell repertoires in COVID-19. This receptor was taken from a woman aged 25 to 39 who had recovered from COVID-19. The sequenced sample was PBMCs or T cells enriched from blood (not recorded which). The chain has TRBV9 and TRBJ1-6; D unresolved. CDR3 nucleotides: TGTGCCAGCAGCGTAGACCCGGGATCCCGACGGGCCCTCCACTTT. This gives the protein CASSVDPGSRRALHF.